These T cell receptor beta chains were read from a single sample in a study of blood T cell repertoires in COVID-19. Using immunoSEQ multiplex PCR, the repertoire was profiled, and TCRdb retains in-frame clones only, with some absent. This table holds some 330,000 clones, nearly 90% found once. Specimen: peripheral blood. These receptors were obtained from a woman aged 30 to 39 with COVID-19, enrolled during active disease. Each CDR3 is given with its conserved first and last residue. The D gene is left open where the match is weak. Clone size is shown for a subset of rows, as once, few, many or a class of expanded clone.

j_call v_call d_call clone_size cdr3_aa cdr3_nt
TRBJ1-1 TRBV28 TRBD1 NA CASSMTGTGRSDTEAFF TGTGCCAGCAGCATGACAGGGACGGGCCGGAGTGACACTGAAGCTTTCTTT
TRBJ2-7 TRBV9 TRBD2 few CASSVDGTSVSYEQYF TGTGCCAGCAGCGTAGACGGGACTAGCGTCTCCTACGAGCAGTACTTC
TRBJ2-2 TRBV6-6 TRBD1 once CASSITGVGTGELFF TGTGCCAGCAGTATCACAGGGGTGGGAACCGGGGAGCTGTTTTTT
TRBJ2-2 TRBV4-2 NA NA CASSRLGGTGQGRGTGELFF TGTGCCAGCAGCCGCTTGGGGGGGACGGGGCAGGGGAGAGGCACCGGGGAGCTGTTTTTT
TRBJ1-6 TRBV2 NA NA CASRGTQGGSPLHF TGTGCCAGCAGGGGTACACAAGGGGGTTCACCCCTCCACTTT
TRBJ2-5 TRBV14 NA once CASSQERRGLLWETQYF TGTGCCAGCAGCCAAGAACGCAGAGGACTCCTCTGGGAGACCCAGTACTTC
TRBJ1-6 TRBV30 TRBD1 few CAWSLGQGVSYNSPLHF TGTGCCTGGAGCCTCGGGCAGGGGGTCTCCTATAATTCACCCCTCCACTTT
TRBJ2-3 TRBV5-5 TRBD2 NA CASSSGLTTDTQYF TGTGCCAGCAGCTCGGGACTAACCACAGATACGCAGTATTTT
TRBJ2-7 TRBV11-3 NA NA CASSLEQQSSYEQYF TGTGCCAGCAGCTTAGAACAGCAGAGCTCCTACGAGCAGTACTTC
TRBJ1-2 TRBV28 NA NA CASSLRADGGVNGYTF TGTGCCAGCAGTTTAAGGGCCGACGGAGGGGTAAATGGCTACACCTTC
TRBJ1-2 TRBV3-1/TRBV3-2 NA NA CASSQETGNDGYTF TGTGCCAGCAGCCAAGAGACAGGTAATGATGGCTACACCTTC
TRBJ1-4 TRBV30 NA once CAGARGREKLFF TGTGCCGGGGCAAGAGGGCGTGAAAAACTGTTTTTT
TRBJ1-1 TRBV2 NA NA CASSAAGRTEAFF TGTGCCAGCAGTGCTGCAGGCCGCACTGAAGCTTTCTTT
TRBJ2-7 TRBV4-3 TRBD1 NA CASSQDMGQGVYEQYF TGCGCCAGCAGCCAAGATATGGGACAGGGGGTCTACGAGCAGTACTTC
TRBJ1-1 TRBV6-5 TRBD1 NA CASRAGGGAEAFF TGTGCCAGCAGGGCAGGGGGTGGCGCTGAAGCTTTCTTT
TRBJ1-2 TRBV10-3 TRBD1 NA CAISYRGQGGYTF TGTGCCATCAGCTACAGGGGGCAAGGTGGCTACACCTTC
TRBJ1-1 TRBV7-9 TRBD1 few CASSRRQGEDTEAFF TGTGCCAGCAGCCGTAGACAGGGGGAGGACACTGAAGCTTTCTTT
TRBJ1-5 TRBV3-1/TRBV3-2 NA NA CASSLRDRSQPQHF TGTGCCAGCAGCCTCCGAGACAGGAGTCAGCCCCAGCATTTT
TRBJ2-2 TRBV27 TRBD1 NA CASSLQTGGTGELFF TGTGCCAGCAGTTTACAGACAGGGGGGACCGGGGAGCTGTTTTTT
TRBJ1-1 TRBV29-1 TRBD1 NA CSGRQGALSTEAFF TGCAGCGGGCGGCAGGGGGCGCTCTCTACTGAAGCTTTCTTT
TRBJ1-2 TRBV5-1 TRBD1 NA CASSVTGGAGYGYTF TGCGCCAGCAGCGTAACAGGGGGCGCGGGCTATGGCTACACCTTC
TRBJ1-1 TRBV18 TRBD1 NA CASSPGQTEAFF TGTGCCAGCTCACCGGGACAGACTGAAGCTTTCTTT
TRBJ1-1 TRBV9 TRBD1 NA CASSADRGRYTEAFF TGTGCCAGCAGCGCGGACAGGGGGAGGTACACTGAAGCTTTCTTT
TRBJ1-1 TRBV4-1 NA NA CASSQEQGTEAFF TGCGCCAGCAGCCAAGAACAGGGTACTGAAGCTTTCTTT
TRBJ1-1 TRBV9 TRBD1 NA CASSVVSGGDTEAFF TGTGCCAGCAGCGTAGTGTCAGGGGGCGACACTGAAGCTTTCTTT
TRBJ2-7 TRBV6-9 NA NA CASTLFPGPSYEQYF TGTGCCAGCACCTTATTCCCGGGTCCATCCTACGAGCAGTACTTC
TRBJ1-6 TRBV7-8 NA NA CASSLTGIRSPLHF TGTGCCAGCAGCTTAACAGGGATCCGGTCACCCCTCCACTTT
TRBJ1-5 TRBV21-1 NA NA CASSRETGEGNQPQHF TGTGCCAGCAGCAGAGAGACAGGGGAAGGCAATCAGCCCCAGCATTTT
TRBJ1-3 TRBV13 TRBD1 few CASSFDRERNTIYF TGTGCCAGCAGCTTTGACAGGGAGAGGAACACCATATATTTT
TRBJ2-7 TRBV2 NA NA CASSEDAGSLSYEQYF TGTGCCAGCAGCGAAGATGCAGGGTCCCTCTCCTACGAGCAGTACTTC
TRBJ1-1 TRBV4-1 NA NA CASSQEGRPVAFF TGCGCCAGCAGCCAAGAAGGCAGGCCGGTAGCTTTCTTT
TRBJ2-1 TRBV6-5 NA NA CASSYETQNEQFF TGTGCCAGCAGTTACGAGACTCAAAATGAGCAGTTCTTC
TRBJ2-1 TRBV7-9 TRBD2 NA CASSYSGGVYNEQFF TGTGCCAGCAGTTATAGCGGGGGGGTATACAATGAGCAGTTCTTC
TRBJ1-6 TRBV7-3 NA NA CASSSSRDSPLHF TGTGCCAGCAGCTCCTCCCGCGATTCACCCCTCCACTTT
TRBJ1-1 TRBV9 NA few CASSVGVGSHTEAFF TGTGCCAGCAGCGTAGGGGTGGGCAGCCACACTGAAGCTTTCTTT
TRBJ2-5 TRBV18 TRBD2 NA CASSTGGETQYF TGTGCCAGCTCAACGGGAGGAGAGACCCAGTACTTC
TRBJ2-5 TRBV9 NA NA CASSVGGRGGETQYF TGTGCCAGCAGCGTAGGGGGCAGGGGAGGGGAGACCCAGTACTTC
TRBJ2-1 TRBV7-6 NA NA CASSFYPPNEQFF TGTGCCAGCAGCTTCTACCCGCCAAATGAGCAGTTCTTC
TRBJ1-2 TRBV19 TRBD1 once CATSKVGQPSVEYGYTF TGTGCCACCTCTAAAGTGGGACAGCCGAGTGTAGAGTATGGCTACACCTTC
TRBJ2-7 TRBV15 NA NA CATSRDRGTDSYEQYF TGTGCCACCAGCAGAGATCGCGGGACAGACTCCTACGAGCAGTACTTC
TRBJ2-7 TRBV27 TRBD2 NA CASSLFWLAGAEQYF TGTGCCAGCAGTTTATTTTGGCTAGCGGGGGCCGAGCAGTACTTC
TRBJ1-4 TRBV19 TRBD1 NA CASSVGQGAAANEKLFF TGTGCCAGTAGTGTGGGACAGGGGGCTGCGGCTAATGAAAAACTGTTTTTT